Reported below is one T cell receptor (beta chain). The study recruited people aged about 18 to 90 years across around 24 US areas. Which cohort a participant joined came from the clinical history participants gave. Each recovered donor of Cohort 3 presented with two negative PCRs, clearance, or symptom resolution. This record belongs to a study of blood T cell repertoires in COVID-19. Source study methods: Amplification of reference gene primers was used by the study to estimate nucleated cell counts. Generated by immunoSEQ multiplex PCR, the TCRdb table keeps only in-frame clones and is missing some. V, J and clone size were drawn from that table, and D and trimming were deduced from the DNA. The repertoire includes over 200,000 clones, approximately 90% of them detected once, and 1.2% sits in the top ten. The CDR3 is 15 residues long. Germline-derived CDR1 and CDR2 are SGDLS and YYNGEE. V was clipped by 0 bases and J by 6 bases, with 13 bases between them.

This clonotype was sampled from a man in his thirties or forties who had recovered from COVID-19. This sequence joins TRBV9 and TRBJ2-1; D perhaps matches TRBD2 (6 bases). Sequencing input: PBMCs or T cells enriched from blood (not recorded which). The CDR3 region has the DNA TGTGCCAGCAGCGTAGAGGAGGGCCGGACCAATGAGCAGTTCTTC. This gives the protein CASSVEEGRTNEQFF.